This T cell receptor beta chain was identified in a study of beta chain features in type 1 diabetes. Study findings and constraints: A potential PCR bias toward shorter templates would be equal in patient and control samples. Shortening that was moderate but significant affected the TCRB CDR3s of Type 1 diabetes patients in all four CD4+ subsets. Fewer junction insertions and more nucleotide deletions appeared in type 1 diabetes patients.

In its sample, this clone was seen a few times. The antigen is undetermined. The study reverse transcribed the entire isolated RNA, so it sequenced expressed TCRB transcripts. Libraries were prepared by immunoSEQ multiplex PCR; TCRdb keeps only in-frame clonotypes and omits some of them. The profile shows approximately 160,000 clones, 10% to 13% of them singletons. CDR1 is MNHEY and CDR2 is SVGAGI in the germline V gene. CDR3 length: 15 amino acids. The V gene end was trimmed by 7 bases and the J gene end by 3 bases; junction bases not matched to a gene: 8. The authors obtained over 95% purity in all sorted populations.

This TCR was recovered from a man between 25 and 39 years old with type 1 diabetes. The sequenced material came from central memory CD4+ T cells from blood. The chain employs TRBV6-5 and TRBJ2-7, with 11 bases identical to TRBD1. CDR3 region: CASNPDRGLVYEQYF. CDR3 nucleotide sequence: TGTGCCAGCAACCCGGACAGGGGGCTAGTCTACGAGCAGTACTTC.